What follows is one TCR beta chain and its context. In the original processing: Using reference gene primer amplification, nucleated cell counts were estimated. Using immunoSEQ multiplex PCR, the repertoire was profiled, and TCRdb retains in-frame clones only, with some absent. The DNA was the basis for D and trimming; V, J and clone size are from that table. This sample has nearly 110,000 clones; roughly nine tenths occur once, and the top ten carry 4% to 6%. CDR1 is SGDLS, CDR2 YYNGEE, per germline. The CDR3 is 16 residues long. Trimming removed 1 base from V and 0 bases from J; junction bases left unmatched: 4. The source of the sample is a study of blood T cell repertoires in COVID-19. About the study: Donors in the United States, Italy and Spain gave samples during acute or convalescent COVID-19. PBMCs, B-cell-depleted T cells, or T cells provided the cDNA or gDNA that made up the material.

Source material: peripheral blood. The sequence came from a man aged 40-55 years with active or convalescent COVID-19. The chain joins TRBV9 to TRBJ2-3, with 8 positions matching TRBD2. The CDR3 coding sequence is TGTGCCAGCAGCGTACATAGCGGGGCAAGCACAGATACGCAGTATTTT. It yields the protein CASSVHSGASTDTQYF.